This T cell receptor beta chain was identified in a study of blood T cell repertoires in COVID-19. Study context: COVID-19 samples, acute and convalescent, were from the United States, Italy and Spain. PBMCs, B-cell-depleted T cells, or T cells provided the cDNA or gDNA that made up the material.

From germline, CDR1 is SNHLY and CDR2 FYNNEI. The CDR3 is made up of 14 amino acids. V was clipped by 6 bases and J by 2 bases; unmatched bases: 5. In the original analysis: Amplification from reference gene primers served as the basis for estimated nucleated cell counts. Method: immunoSEQ multiplex PCR; TCRdb's copy keeps in-frame clones and lacks some. That table gives V, J and clone size, and the DNA gave D and trimming. Of 65,000 to 90,000 clones listed, 89% are singletons. The receptor was derived from a man older than 75 with acute or convalescent COVID-19. The chain combines TRBV2 with TRBJ2-7, with 9 bases lining up with TRBD1. Sequencing input: peripheral blood. CDR3 amino acids: CASRPGTGPYEQYF. In DNA form, the CDR3 reads TGTGCCAGCAGGCCCGGGACAGGGCCCTACGAGCAGTACTTC.